These 3 T cell receptor beta chains share one sample of origin, sequenced in a study of blood T cell repertoires in COVID-19. Clones were read by immunoSEQ multiplex PCR, and TCRdb kept only the in-frame ones, dropping some. The sample includes around 130,000 clones, 80% to 90% of them seen just once. The specimen was PBMCs or T cells enriched from blood (not recorded which). The receptors derive from a woman aged 50 to 60 who had recovered from COVID-19.

The chain carries TRBV19 and TRBJ2-1; 9 nucleotides match TRBD2. Germline V gene sequence: CDR1 LNHDA, CDR2 SQIVND (reference sequence). Germline trimming cut 7 bases from V and 7 bases from J; bases unmatched to any gene: 14. The CDR3 has 16 residues. The CDR3 region is CASTPRGGGARNEQFF. CDR3 sequence (DNA): TGTGCCAGTACCCCCCGGGGCGGGGGGGCCAGAAATGAGCAGTTCTTC.

This sequence joins TRBV4-3 and TRBJ1-5; no firm D call. The CDR3 runs to 16 residues. Germline CDR1 reads LGHNA; CDR2 reads YSLEER. V lost 0 bases and J lost 5, with 14 bases in between. Here the CDR3 reads CASSQDGPGYHQPQHF. The CDR3 DNA is TGCGCCAGCAGCCAAGATGGGCCGGGGTATCATCAGCCCCAGCATTTT.

The genes are TRBV12-1 and TRBJ1-4. TRBV12-1 is a pseudogene. The CDR3 extends over 17 amino acids. The CDR3 region is CASSFGRPRKRNEKLFF. The CDR3 nucleotides are TGTGCCAGCAGCTTTGGACGGCCACGTAAGAGGAATGAAAAACTGTTTTTT.